These 23 T cell receptor beta chains were all obtained from the same sample, sequenced in a study of neurological immune-mediated disorders. In TCRdb, the 5' RACE reads were re-called with MiXCR into one record per CDR3 protein. This table has roughly 75,000 distinct CDR3 sequences, just over 2.5% appearing once. The sequenced material came from PBMCs. The receptors originated from a woman in her 30s with multiple sclerosis.

Ten or more counts support this clonotype. The chain's CDR3 is CASSEGISGNTIYF. For the CDR3, the DNA is TGTGCCAGCAGCGAAGGGATCTCTGGAAACACCATATATTTT. The V gene is TRBV7-2, the J gene TRBJ1-3; D uncertain. The V and J ends lost 5 bases and 0 bases respectively, with 8 bases between them. The CDR3 covers 14 residues. The germline CDR1 and CDR2 sequences are SGHTA and FQGNSA.

This clonotype was counted many times. This rearrangement joins TRBV7-6 to TRBJ2-1; D not certain. V lost 5 bases to trimming and J lost 5 bases, with 7 bases between them. Germline V gene sequence: CDR1 SGHVS, CDR2 FNYEAQ. This CDR3 is built from 12 residues. The CDR3: CASSLNDNEQFF. The DNA for the CDR3 is TGTGCCAGCAGCCTCAACGACAATGAGCAGTTCTTC.

This clonotype was recorded many times. The chain couples TRBV15 to TRBJ2-7; 10 bases agree with TRBD1. Germline V gene data show CDR1 as LNHNV and CDR2 as YYDKDF (reference sequence). The CDR3 extends over 15 amino acids. Trimming cost V 0 bases and J 4 bases; bases outside gene matches: 3. The CDR3 loop reads CATSREWDRGYEQYF. The CDR3 nucleotides read TGTGCCACCAGCAGAGAATGGGACAGGGGTTACGAGCAGTACTTC.

The table lists this clonotype with many counts. The gene calls are TRBV20-1 and TRBJ2-5; tentatively, D is TRBD2 (6 bases). The V end was cut by 0 bases, the J end by 6 bases, with 20 bases between. CDR1 is DFQATT and CDR2 is SNEGSKA in the germline V gene (reference sequence). The CDR3 has 16 residues. DNA for the CDR3: TGCAGTGCTAGAGATCAAGGGCGAGGGGCGGGAAAGACCCAGTACTTC. Amino acids: CSARDQGRGAGKTQYF.

In this sample, this clonotype turned up many times. V is TRBV5-1 and J is TRBJ2-1; TRBD2 matches 9 bases. The ends lost 4 bases at V and 7 bases at J; junction bases unmatched: 6. CDR1 SGHRS and CDR2 YFSETQ come from the germline V gene. CDR3 length: 14 residues. The CDR3 sequence: CASSEPSGNNEQFF. The DNA for the CDR3 is TGCGCCAGCAGCGAACCTAGCGGGAATAATGAGCAGTTCTTC. The full variable domain, its missing parts supplied by reference TRBV5-1 and TRBJ2-1, is KAGVTQTPRYLIKTRGQQVTLSCSPISGHRSVSWYQQTPGQGLQFLFEYFSETQRNKGNFPGRFSGRQFSNSRSEMNVSTLELGDSALYLCASSEPSGNNEQFFGPGTRLTVL.

CDR3 DNA sequence: TGCAGCGTTGCTGATGTCGGGGAGCTGTTTTTT. This translates into CSVADVGELFF. J is TRBJ2-2 and V is TRBV29-1; D unresolved. V was shortened by 4 bases and J by 7 bases, with 7 bases between the two germline ends. CDR1 and CDR2 (germline): SQVTM, ANQGSEA. This CDR3 spans 11 amino acids.

This clonotype was seen many times. The rearrangement links TRBV12-3 or TRBV12-4 to TRBJ1-5; 10 positions agree with TRBD1. The CDR3 is made up of 14 amino acids. V dropped 6 bases and J dropped 7; count of bases not matched to a gene: 6. This CDR3 reads CASSRDRGLQPQHF. CDR3 sequence (DNA): TGTGCCAGCAGCCGGGACAGGGGTCTACAGCCCCAGCATTTT.

This clonotype was seen at least ten times. The genes are TRBV20-1 and TRBJ2-7; D tentatively reads TRBD1 or TRBD2 (6 bases each). With 3 bases removed from V and 6 bases from J, the gap between germline ends came to 21 bases. From germline, CDR1 is DFQATT and CDR2 SNEGSKA (reference sequence). This CDR3 has 15 residues. The CDR3 is CSARRGVPEVGEQYF. CDR3 coding DNA: TGCAGTGCTAGGAGGGGGGTCCCAGAGGTCGGCGAGCAGTACTTC.

This clonotype has at least ten counts. The rearrangement links TRBV9 to TRBJ2-3, with a tentative D call TRBD1 (6 bases). CDR1 and CDR2 (germline): SGDLS, YYNGEE. Trimming took 6 bases from V and 2 from J, leaving 16 bases between them. This CDR3 is 15 amino acids long. DNA of the CDR3: TGTGCCAGCACCGTCCTGGGACAAATCACAGATACGCAGTATTTT. It encodes CASTVLGQITDTQYF.

This clonotype was seen ten or more times. The J gene is TRBJ2-3, the V gene TRBV12-3 or TRBV12-4; a possible D gene is TRBD2 (6 bases). The CDR3 has 15 amino acids. Trimming took 6 bases from V and 0 from J, leaving 13 bases between them. The CDR3 nucleotides are TGTGCCAGCAGCTTTAGCGGAAGTAGCACAGATACGCAGTATTTT. This gives the protein CASSFSGSSTDTQYF.

In this sample, this clonotype turned up many times. This chain links TRBV7-8 with TRBJ1-4; possibly TRBD1 for D (5 bases). In germline, CDR1 is SGHVS, CDR2 FQNEAQ. The V end was cut by 5 bases, the J end by 2 bases, with 12 bases between. The CDR3 is 15 residues long. CDR3 DNA sequence: TGTGCCAGCAGCCCTCCGGCAGGGACTAATGAAAAACTGTTTTTT. Its translation: CASSPPAGTNEKLFF.

This clonotype has at least ten counts. This chain joins TRBV7-9 and TRBJ2-3; D ambiguous. CDR3 length: 13 amino acids. Germline CDR1 reads SEHNR; CDR2 reads FQNEAQ (reference sequence). The ends were cut back, 1 base at V and 4 bases at J, with 6 bases in the middle. The CDR3 protein is CASSLDAPDTQYF. CDR3 in DNA: TGTGCCAGCAGCTTAGACGCCCCAGATACGCAGTATTTT. Filled out from reference TRBV7-9 and TRBJ2-3, the complete variable domain reads DTGVSQNPRHKITKRGQNVTFRCDPISEHNRLYWYRQTLGQGPEFLTYFQNEAQLEKSRLLSDRFSAERPKGSFSTLEIQRTEQGDSAMYLCASSLDAPDTQYFGPGTRLTVL.

This clonotype was seen many times. The CDR3 reads CASSRQTSGSTTGELFF. The CDR3 DNA follows: TGCGCCAGCAGCCGTCAAACTAGCGGGAGTACAACCGGGGAGCTGTTTTTT. The chain joins TRBV5-1 to TRBJ2-2; 11 nucleotides line up with TRBD2. Trimming took 4 bases from V and 5 from J; bases not matched to a gene: 10. The CDR3 is 17 residues long. CDR1 is SGHRS and CDR2 is YFSETQ in the germline V gene. Complete variable domain (other parts from reference TRBV5-1 and TRBJ2-2): KAGVTQTPRYLIKTRGQQVTLSCSPISGHRSVSWYQQTPGQGLQFLFEYFSETQRNKGNFPGRFSGRQFSNSRSEMNVSTLELGDSALYLCASSRQTSGSTTGELFFGEGSRLTVL.

This clonotype occurred many times. The chain joins TRBV15 to TRBJ2-2; TRBD1 agrees at 8 bases. The CDR3 has 17 residues. CDR1 is LNHNV and CDR2 is YYDKDF in the germline V gene (reference sequence). V shed 6 bases and J 3 bases; nucleotides not matched to a gene: 12. The CDR3 spells CATSSHRTGIDTGELFF. In DNA form, the CDR3 reads TGTGCCACCAGTTCTCACCGGACAGGGATTGACACCGGGGAGCTGTTTTTT.

This clonotype was recorded at least ten times. This chain uses TRBV25-1 with TRBJ1-6; no definite D call. Trimming cost V 5 bases and J 10 bases, with 12 bases left between them. The CDR3 length is 13 residues. Germline V CDR1 and CDR2: MGHDK, SYGVNS. In DNA form, the CDR3 reads TGTGCCAGCAGTCGGAAAATAGACTCACCCCTCCACTTT. As protein: CASSRKIDSPLHF.

This clonotype was recorded many times. This sequence joins TRBV6-5 and TRBJ1-2, with a tentative D call TRBD1 (6 bases). CDR3 size: 13 residues. The ends were cut back, 3 bases at V and 4 bases at J, with 9 bases in the middle. Germline CDR1 is MNHEY and CDR2 is SVGAGI. CDR3 nucleotide sequence: TGTGCCAGCAGTTATAGGGGGACCTATGGCTACACCTTC. Its protein product is CASSYRGTYGYTF.

Ten or more counts support this clonotype. J is TRBJ1-5 and V is TRBV20-1; 7 positions agree with TRBD1. Losses at the gene ends were 5 bases for V and 7 bases for J; bases not matched to a gene: 11. The CDR3 is 14 residues long. The V gene's germline CDR1 is DFQATT and CDR2 SNEGSKA (reference sequence). This chain's CDR3 is CSAQQGSTAQPQHF. In DNA, the CDR3 is TGCAGTGCTCAACAGGGGTCTACGGCACAGCCCCAGCATTTT.

This clonotype has ten or more counts. The chain uses TRBV12-3 or TRBV12-4 and TRBJ2-3; a possible D gene is TRBD1 (5 bases). The CDR3 has 17 residues. The V and J ends lost 5 bases and 2 bases respectively, with 20 bases between them. As DNA, the CDR3 is TGTGCCAGCAGTCAACATCCTACAGGTTTTTCCACAGATACGCAGTATTTT. Translated, it gives CASSQHPTGFSTDTQYF.

This clonotype was recorded at least ten times. This chain joins TRBV12-3 or TRBV12-4 and TRBJ2-7, with 7 bases aligning to TRBD2. This CDR3 spans 16 amino acids. Unmatched junction bases numbered 10, after V lost 3 bases and J lost 2 bases. CDR3 residues: CASSFRSLGRAYEQYF. For the CDR3, the DNA is TGTGCCAGCAGTTTCAGGTCCCTGGGGAGGGCCTACGAGCAGTACTTC.

The chain is built from TRBV20-1 and TRBJ2-1; TRBD1 might be the D (5 bases). This CDR3 region has 12 residues. V lost 7 bases, J lost 4 bases, and 11 bases lay in between. CDR1 is DFQATT, CDR2 SNEGSKA, per germline (reference sequence). CDR3 DNA sequence: TGCAGTGTGACAGCCCCATACAATGAGCAGTTCTTC. The encoded protein is CSVTAPYNEQFF.

This clonotype showed up many times. This rearrangement joins TRBV20-1 to TRBJ2-3, with 8 bases fitting TRBD2. CDR1 is DFQATT, CDR2 SNEGSKA, per germline (reference sequence). CDR3 length equals 14 residues. V lost 1 base and J lost 0; bases outside the gene matches: 0. CDR3 nucleotide sequence: TGCAGTGCTAGAGCTAGCGGGAGCACAGATACGCAGTATTTT. As protein: CSARASGSTDTQYF.

In this sample, this clonotype turned up many times. This chain connects TRBV29-1 to TRBJ1-2; D ambiguous. The CDR3 consists of 11 residues. Germline values: CDR1 SQVTM, CDR2 ANQGSEA. Trimming removed 4 bases at V and 3 bases at J, with 6 bases between. The CDR3 region has the DNA TGCAGCGTTGGCGGCTACTATGGCTACACCTTC. This translates into CSVGGYYGYTF.

In this sample, this clonotype turned up many times. The chain carries TRBV10-3 and TRBJ2-1, with TRBD2 matching 8 bases. Germline V CDR1 and CDR2: ENHRY, SYGVKD. The V gene end was trimmed by 10 bases and the J gene end by 0 bases; junction bases not matched to a gene: 14. The CDR3 totals 17 residues. The CDR3 DNA sequence: TGTGCCACCCGTGAAGGGACTAGGGAGAGCTCCTACAATGAGCAGTTCTTC. It yields the protein CATREGTRESSYNEQFF.